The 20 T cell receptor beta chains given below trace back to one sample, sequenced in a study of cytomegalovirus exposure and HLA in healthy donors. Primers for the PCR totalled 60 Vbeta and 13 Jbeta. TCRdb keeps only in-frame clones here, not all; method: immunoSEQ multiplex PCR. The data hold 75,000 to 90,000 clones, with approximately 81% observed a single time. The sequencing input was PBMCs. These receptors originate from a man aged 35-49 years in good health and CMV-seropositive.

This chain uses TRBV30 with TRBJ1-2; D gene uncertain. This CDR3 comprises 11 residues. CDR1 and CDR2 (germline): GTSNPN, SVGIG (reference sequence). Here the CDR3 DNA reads TGTGCGTCCCCCTCTAACTATGGCTACACCTTC. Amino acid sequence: CASPSNYGYTF. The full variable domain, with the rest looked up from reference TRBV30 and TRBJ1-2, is SQTIHQWPATLVQPVGSPLSLECTVEGTSNPNLYWYRQAAGRGLQLLFYSVGIGQISSEVPQNLSASRPQDRQFILSSKKLLLSDSGFYLCASPSNYGYTFGSGTRLTVV.

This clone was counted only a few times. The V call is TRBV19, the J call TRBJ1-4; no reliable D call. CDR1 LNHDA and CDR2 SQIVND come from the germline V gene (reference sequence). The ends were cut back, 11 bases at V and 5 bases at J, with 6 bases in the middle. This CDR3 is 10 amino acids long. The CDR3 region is CAGGNEKLFF. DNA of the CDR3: TGTGCCGGCGGAAATGAAAAACTGTTTTTT.

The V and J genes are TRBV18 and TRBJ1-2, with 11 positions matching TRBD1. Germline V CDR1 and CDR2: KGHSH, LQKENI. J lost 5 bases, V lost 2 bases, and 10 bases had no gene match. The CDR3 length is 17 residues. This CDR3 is CASSPTPGTGGGYGYTF. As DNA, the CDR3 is TGTGCCAGCTCACCAACCCCCGGGACAGGGGGAGGGTATGGCTACACCTTC.

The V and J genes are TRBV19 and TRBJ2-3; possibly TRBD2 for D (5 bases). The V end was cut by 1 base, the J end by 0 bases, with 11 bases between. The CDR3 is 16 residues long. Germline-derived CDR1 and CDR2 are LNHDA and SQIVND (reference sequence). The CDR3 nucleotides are TGTGCCAGTAGTATAGCCCCTAGCCGTAGCACAGATACGCAGTATTTT. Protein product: CASSIAPSRSTDTQYF.

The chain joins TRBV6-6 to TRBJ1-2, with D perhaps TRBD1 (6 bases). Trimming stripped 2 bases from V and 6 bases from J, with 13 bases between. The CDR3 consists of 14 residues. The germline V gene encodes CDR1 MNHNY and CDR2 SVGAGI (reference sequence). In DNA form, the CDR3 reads TGTGCCAGCAGTTACCGGCAGGGGAGGGATGGCTACACCTTC. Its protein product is CASSYRQGRDGYTF.

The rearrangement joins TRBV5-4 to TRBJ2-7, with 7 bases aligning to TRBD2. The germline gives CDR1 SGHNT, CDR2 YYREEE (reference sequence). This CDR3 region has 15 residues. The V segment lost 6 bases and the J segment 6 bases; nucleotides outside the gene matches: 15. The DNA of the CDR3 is TGTGCCAGCACCGACCTTGGGGAAGCGGGAAGCGAGCAGTACTTC. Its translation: CASTDLGEAGSEQYF.

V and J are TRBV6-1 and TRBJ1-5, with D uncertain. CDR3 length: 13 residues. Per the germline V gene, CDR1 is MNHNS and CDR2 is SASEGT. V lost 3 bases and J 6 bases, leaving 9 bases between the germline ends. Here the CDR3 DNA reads TGTGCCAGCAGTGATTATTTAGTTCAGCCCCAGCATTTT. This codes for CASSDYLVQPQHF.

As DNA, the CDR3 is TGTGCCAGCAGCTTAGAACGCGTACAGGGACCTGGAAACACCATATATTTT. This gives the protein CASSLERVQGPGNTIYF. The chain joins TRBV7-8 to TRBJ1-3; a weak D match, TRBD1 (6 bases). Trimming left V 1 base short and J 2 bases short, with 15 bases between. The germline V gene has CDR1 SGHVS and CDR2 FQNEAQ. The CDR3 is made up of 17 amino acids.

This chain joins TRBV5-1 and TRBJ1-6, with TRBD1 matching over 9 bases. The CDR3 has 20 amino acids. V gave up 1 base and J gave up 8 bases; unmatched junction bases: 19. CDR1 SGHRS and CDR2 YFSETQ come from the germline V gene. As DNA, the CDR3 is TGCGCCAGCAGCTTGATTTCTCGGACAGGGGCCCAATATAGATATTCACCCCTCCACTTT. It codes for CASSLISRTGAQYRYSPLHF.

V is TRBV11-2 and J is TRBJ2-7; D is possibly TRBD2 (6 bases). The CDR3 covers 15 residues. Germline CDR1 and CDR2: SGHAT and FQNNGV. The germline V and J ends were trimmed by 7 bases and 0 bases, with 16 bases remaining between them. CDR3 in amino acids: CASIPRAGSSYEQYF. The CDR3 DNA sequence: TGTGCCAGCATTCCCCGAGCCGGGAGCTCCTACGAGCAGTACTTC.

In DNA form, the CDR3 reads TGTGCCAGCAGCTACTCGGGTGAAGAGACCCAGTACTTC. As protein: CASSYSGEETQYF. The genes are TRBV7-2 and TRBJ2-5, with unresolved D. Germline V gene sequence: CDR1 SGHTA, CDR2 FQGNSA. V dropped 4 bases and J dropped 3 bases, with 9 bases sitting between them. The CDR3 spans 13 residues.

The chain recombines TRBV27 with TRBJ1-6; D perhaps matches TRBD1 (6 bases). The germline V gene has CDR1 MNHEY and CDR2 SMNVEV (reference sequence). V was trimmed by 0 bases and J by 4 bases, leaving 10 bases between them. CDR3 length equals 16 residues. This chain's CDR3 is CASSLSRGAYNSPLHF. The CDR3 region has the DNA TGTGCCAGCAGTTTATCTCGGGGGGCATATAATTCACCCCTCCACTTT.

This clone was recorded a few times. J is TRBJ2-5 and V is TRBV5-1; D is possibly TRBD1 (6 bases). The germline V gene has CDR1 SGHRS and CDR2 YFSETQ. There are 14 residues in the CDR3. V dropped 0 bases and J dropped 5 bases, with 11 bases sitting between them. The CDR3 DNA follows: TGCGCCAGCAGCTTGGTCACAGGGTGGGAGACCCAGTACTTC. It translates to CASSLVTGWETQYF. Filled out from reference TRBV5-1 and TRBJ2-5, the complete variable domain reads KAGVTQTPRYLIKTRGQQVTLSCSPISGHRSVSWYQQTPGQGLQFLFEYFSETQRNKGNFPGRFSGRQFSNSRSEMNVSTLELGDSALYLCASSLVTGWETQYFGPGTRLLVL.

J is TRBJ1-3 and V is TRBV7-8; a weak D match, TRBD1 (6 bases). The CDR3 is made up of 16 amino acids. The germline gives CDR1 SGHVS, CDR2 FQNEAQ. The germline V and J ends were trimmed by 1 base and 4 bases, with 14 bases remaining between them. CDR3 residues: CASSLVGTTEGNTIYF. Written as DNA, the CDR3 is TGTGCCAGCAGCTTAGTAGGGACAACCGAAGGAAACACCATATATTTT.

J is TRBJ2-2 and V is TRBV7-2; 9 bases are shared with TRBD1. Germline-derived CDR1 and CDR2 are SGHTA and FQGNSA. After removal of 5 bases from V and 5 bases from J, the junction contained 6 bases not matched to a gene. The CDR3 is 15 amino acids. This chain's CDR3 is CASSRDRVETGELFF. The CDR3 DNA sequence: TGTGCCAGCAGCCGGGACAGGGTGGAAACCGGGGAGCTGTTTTTT.

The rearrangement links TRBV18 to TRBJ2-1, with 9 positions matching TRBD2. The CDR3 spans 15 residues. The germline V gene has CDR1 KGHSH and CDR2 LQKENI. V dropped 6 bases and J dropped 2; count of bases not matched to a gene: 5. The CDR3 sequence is CASSPERGAYNEQFF. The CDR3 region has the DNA TGTGCCAGCTCCCCAGAGCGGGGGGCCTACAATGAGCAGTTCTTC.

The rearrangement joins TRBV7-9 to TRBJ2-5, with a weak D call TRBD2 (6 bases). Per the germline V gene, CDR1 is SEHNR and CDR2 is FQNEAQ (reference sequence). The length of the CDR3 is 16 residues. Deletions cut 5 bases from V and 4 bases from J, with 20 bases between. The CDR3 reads CASSLGLVFGGETQYF. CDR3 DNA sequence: TGTGCCAGCAGCCTCGGGCTTGTTTTCGGGGGAGAGACCCAGTACTTC.

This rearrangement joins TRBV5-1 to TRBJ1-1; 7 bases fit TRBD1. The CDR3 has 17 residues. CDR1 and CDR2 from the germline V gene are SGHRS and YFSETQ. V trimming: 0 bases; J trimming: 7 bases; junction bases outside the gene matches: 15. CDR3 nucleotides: TGCGCCAGCAGCTTGGGGCCCGTGGGACAGAGCAAAATTGAAGCTTTCTTT. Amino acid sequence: CASSLGPVGQSKIEAFF.

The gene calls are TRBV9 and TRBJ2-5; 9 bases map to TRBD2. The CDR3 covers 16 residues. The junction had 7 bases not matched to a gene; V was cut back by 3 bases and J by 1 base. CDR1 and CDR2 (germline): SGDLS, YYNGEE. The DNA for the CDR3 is TGTGCCAGCAGCGGAAGTAGCGGGGGACTCCAAGAGACCCAGTACTTC. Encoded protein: CASSGSSGGLQETQYF.

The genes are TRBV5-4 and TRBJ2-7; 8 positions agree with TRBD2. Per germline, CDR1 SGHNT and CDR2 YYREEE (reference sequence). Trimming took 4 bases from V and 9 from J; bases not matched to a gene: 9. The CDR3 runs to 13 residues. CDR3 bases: TGTGCCAGCAGCCAAATGGGACTAGACGTGCAGTACTTC. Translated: CASSQMGLDVQYF.